These T cell receptor beta chains were read from a single sample in a study of blood T cell repertoires in COVID-19. Sequencing was performed with immunoSEQ multiplex PCR; in TCRdb, only in-frame clones are kept and a portion is missing. The repertoire holds about 66,000 clones, with 86% as singletons. Specimen: peripheral blood. These receptors were taken from a man between 45 and 60 years old with active COVID-19. The CDR3 runs from the conserved cysteine through the conserved F or W. The D gene is left open where the match is weak. The size of a clone is reported for some rows only, either as once, few or many, or as a class for expanded clones.

D | J | V | size | CDR3 | DNA
- | TRBJ1-2 | TRBV5-6 | - | CASSLGGYGYTF | TGTGCCAGCAGCTTGGGCGGCTATGGCTACACCTTC
TRBD2 | TRBJ2-1 | TRBV5-1 | - | CASSYTGTSYNEQFF | TGCGCCAGCAGCTATACCGGGACTAGCTACAATGAGCAGTTCTTC
- | TRBJ1-2 | TRBV9 | once | CASSVATTIEYGYTF | TGTGCCAGCAGCGTAGCAACTACCATCGAGTATGGCTACACCTTC
TRBD2 | TRBJ2-2 | TRBV5-1 | - | CASSPLSGRKTGELFF | TGCGCCAGCAGCCCACTTAGCGGGAGGAAGACCGGGGAGCTGTTTTTT
TRBD2 | TRBJ2-3 | TRBV24-1 | - | CATSDRTSGTSTDTQYF | TGTGCCACCAGTGACCGGACTAGCGGTACTAGCACAGATACGCAGTATTTT
TRBD2 | TRBJ2-7 | TRBV20-1 | - | CSASSSGGAWYEQYF | TGCAGTGCTAGTTCTAGCGGGGGGGCCTGGTACGAGCAGTACTTC
- | TRBJ1-1 | TRBV28 | - | CASSLRDPGTEAFF | TGTGCCAGCAGTTTGCGGGACCCAGGAACTGAAGCTTTCTTT
- | TRBJ2-5 | TRBV2 | once | CASSSPLETQYF | TGTGCCAGCAGCTCTCCTTTGGAGACCCAGTACTTC
TRBD1 | TRBJ1-1 | TRBV2 | - | CASRETGGNAGAFF | TGTGCCAGCAGAGAGACAGGGGGGAACGCCGGGGCTTTCTTT
TRBD1 | TRBJ2-2 | TRBV5-8 | - | CASSMGRGGGLYTGELFF | TGTGCCAGCAGCATGGGTAGAGGGGGCGGATTGTACACCGGGGAGCTGTTTTTT
TRBD2 | TRBJ2-1 | TRBV9 | - | CASEQEAGRDNEQFF | TGTGCCAGCGAACAGGAAGCGGGGAGGGACAATGAGCAGTTCTTC
TRBD1 | TRBJ2-7 | TRBV29-1 | - | CSVEGTGAYEQYF | TGCAGCGTTGAAGGGACAGGGGCCTACGAGCAGTACTTC
TRBD1 | TRBJ1-2 | TRBV14 | - | CASSPGQGLVRGYTF | TGTGCCAGCAGCCCGGGACAGGGGTTGGTCCGTGGCTACACCTTC
TRBD1 | TRBJ2-7 | TRBV14 | few | CASSQLDRVTNEQYF | TGTGCCAGCAGCCAACTGGACAGGGTAACAAACGAGCAGTACTTC
TRBD1 | TRBJ1-6 | TRBV19 | - | CASSPPTGLRPPLHF | TGTGCCAGTAGTCCCCCGACAGGGTTGAGACCACCCCTCCACTTT
- | TRBJ2-1 | TRBV9 | - | CASSENPGLYNEQFF | TGTGCCAGCAGCGAAAACCCGGGACTGTACAATGAGCAGTTCTTC
- | TRBJ2-1 | TRBV6-5 | - | CASTLGAGNEQFF | TGTGCCAGCACTTTGGGGGCCGGGAATGAGCAGTTCTTC
TRBD2 | TRBJ2-3 | TRBV4-2 | - | CASSQASGRGADTQYF | TGTGCCAGCAGCCAAGCTAGCGGGAGGGGGGCAGATACGCAGTATTTT
TRBD2 | TRBJ2-3 | TRBV7-2 | - | CASSATPSGAQYF | TGTGCCAGCAGCGCAACCCCTAGCGGGGCGCAGTATTTT
- | TRBJ1-4 | TRBV15 | - | CATSREQLQEKLFF | TGTGCCACCAGCAGAGAGCAGTTACAGGAAAAACTGTTTTTT
- | TRBJ1-2 | TRBV6-5 | - | CASSPSTANYGYTF | TGTGCCAGCAGCCCCTCCACGGCTAACTATGGCTACACCTTC
TRBD1 | TRBJ1-4 | TRBV2 | - | CASSLDRDGEKLFF | TGTGCCAGCAGTCTGGACAGGGACGGGGAAAAACTGTTTTTT
- | TRBJ1-3 | TRBV6-5 | - | CASKDGGSGNTIYF | TGTGCCAGCAAAGACGGAGGTTCTGGAAACACCATATATTTT
TRBD1 | TRBJ2-1 | TRBV25-1 | - | CASSETGQGAWNEQFF | TGTGCCAGCAGTGAGACCGGACAGGGGGCTTGGAATGAGCAGTTCTTC
TRBD2 | TRBJ2-2 | TRBV5-4 | - | CASSPAGGPNTGELFF | TGTGCCAGCAGCCCAGCGGGAGGGCCTAACACCGGGGAGCTGTTTTTT
- | TRBJ2-1 | TRBV19 | - | CASSIRDNNEQFF | TGTGCCAGTAGTATCCGGGACAACAATGAGCAGTTCTTC
TRBD1 | TRBJ1-5 | TRBV2 | - | CASRPGQGDQPQHF | TGTGCCAGCAGGCCGGGACAGGGAGATCAGCCCCAGCATTTT
- | TRBJ2-2 | TRBV7-2 | - | CASSLARGPGELFF | TGTGCCAGCAGCTTAGCCAGGGGCCCCGGGGAGCTGTTTTTT
TRBD1 | TRBJ1-1 | TRBV6-5 | - | CASSYLGQDTEAFF | TGTGCCAGCAGTTACCTCGGACAGGACACTGAAGCTTTCTTT